The present T cell receptor beta chain was sequenced within a study of naive and memory T cell subsets (dated by TCRdb to the late 2010s). Context from the whole study: The figure summarizing the skin biopsy and whole blood samples listed around ten blood donors, 7 tuberculin skin test biopsies and 3 saline control biopsies. Skin biopsies were collected from tuberculin skin test sites or from saline-injected control sites and were processed for RNA extraction as previously described. PCR2 was typically performed as a SYBR Green qPCR that was stopped at a set threshold, although end-point PCR (roughly 6 cycles) could be used instead for low-input samples.

The library was produced with UMI-ligation and nested PCR. The ligated cDNA was amplified in four rounds of PCR with nested alpha and beta constant region primers together with the SP2 primer. For the blood and skin samples, TCR RNA was reverse transcribed with SuperScript IV using primers for the alpha and beta constant regions. Using T4 RNA ligase 1, an oligonucleotide carrying both the Illumina SP2 primer and a UMI was ligated onto the 3' end of the cDNA. To prevent hairpin formation, the 12-nucleotide UMI was made up of two random hexamers with an eight-base spacer between them. From the second PCR onward, TCR alpha and beta chain libraries were processed separately, and dual indexing was applied for multiplexing. After pooling, the indexed libraries were analyzed by capillary electrophoresis and sequenced on either an Illumina MiSeq or NextSeq. PhiX DNA at about 5-7.5% was added to the libraries to raise base diversity and improve cluster recognition. For the original study's pipeline: Demultiplexor extracted UMIs from read 2, combined them with read 1 TCR sequence, and split reads by sample indices. V and J genes and V-J junctions were identified by Decombinator, which gave every TCR a five-part identifier that included V and J deletions. Collapsinator used UMIs to correct sequencing errors and PCR amplification heterogeneity, yielding UMI-based abundance per TCR. Identifiers were converted to nucleotide sequence by CDR3Translator and translated to amino acids, and CDR3 regions were extracted on the basis of terminal motifs. Error-corrected alpha and beta TCR counts from blood and skin were compared after normalization to input RNA amount. TCRdb itself trimmed the public reads at Q25 with fastp, ran MiXCR and retained productive beta chains. All rows with the same CDR3 protein become a single entry with the most common DNA and genes. Here the V and J calls rest on TCRdb's processing, not on the authors' analysis. Here the sample has 25,000 to 35,000 distinct CDR3 sequences; 6.7% occur a single time. The ten largest clones take up roughly 3.3% of the sample.

This clonotype was observed a handful of times. Which antigen it targets is not known. A junction end diverges from the germline sequence, so it may reflect a read error. Its CDR3 holds 14 amino acids, cysteine through phenylalanine. Kept here is only the CDR3 DNA, which spans 42 bases and is read in frame from base 1. The CDR1 and CDR2 encoded by the germline V gene (reference sequence) are PRHDT and FYEKMQ. Findings and caveats that apply to the study as a whole: Skin biopsy collection and RNA processing details were not given in the paper but referenced to earlier studies. The RNA-based method was acknowledged as potentially sensitive to TCR transcript changes with T cell activation and differentiation. Both types of skin biopsy reportedly yielded TCR sequences, though far more TCRs came from tuberculin skin test sites. Higher TCR numbers at tuberculin skin test sites were interpreted as T cell infiltration of a delayed type IV hypersensitivity reaction.

The treatment or condition tag for this specimen amounts to: skin biopsy from PPD injection site in Mantoux-positive individual. The study described a robust, sensitive protocol for amplifying, sequencing and analyzing TCRs, using 3' ligation of a UMI-containing oligonucleotide to TCR cDNA. The tuberculin skin test biopsies were taken from PPD-injected sites in individuals who had a positive Mantoux test. Total RNA, without cell sorting, was DNase treated with RQ1 DNase before reverse transcription, targeting about 1 to 1000 ng input. Skin biopsy and whole blood libraries were made to test pipeline robustness in samples where T cells form a minority population.

The starting material was skin, obtained from a tuberculin skin test site. Recombination linked TRBV13 to TRBJ1-2, with 7 bases in between that match TRBD1. The sequence came from an adult in good health. CDR3 sequence: CASSAQQGIDGDTF. Read as DNA, the sequence is TGTGCCAGCAGCGCCCAACAGGGGATTGATGGCGACACCTTC.